Following are 3 T cell receptor beta chains from one sample sequenced in a study of T cell changes during pregnancy in multiple sclerosis. TCRdb's table, derived via immunoSEQ multiplex PCR, lists solely in-frame clones and lacks some. Here the sample spans 60,000 to 85,000 clones, more than 90% being singletons. Source: peripheral blood, taken after pregnancy. These TCRs come from a female donor in good health, enrolled as a control in a pregnancy study.

This clone came up a few times. J is TRBJ1-1 and V is TRBV2; D is ambiguous. The V and J ends lost 1 base and 0 bases respectively, with 9 bases between them. The CDR3 loop spans 15 amino acids. The V gene's germline CDR1 is SNHLY and CDR2 FYNNEI. DNA for the CDR3: TGTGCCAGCAGTGAAGTCAAGAGGATGAACACTGAAGCTTTCTTT. This translates into CASSEVKRMNTEAFF.

This chain uses TRBV11-2 with TRBJ1-6; 7 bases are shared with TRBD1. J gave up 7 bases and V 4 bases, and 4 bases lay outside the gene matches. Germline CDR1 is SGHAT and CDR2 is FQNNGV. The CDR3 covers 14 residues. DNA of the CDR3: TGTGCCAGCAGCTCAGACAGGGTGAATTCACCCCTCCACTTT. It codes for CASSSDRVNSPLHF.

CDR3 DNA: TGCGCCAGCAGCCAAACCCCAATCGGCGAGCAGTACTTC. It translates to CASSQTPIGEQYF. The chain employs TRBV4-1 and TRBJ2-7; D is unclear. Germline loops: CDR1 MGHRA, CDR2 YSYEKL. This CDR3 contains 13 residues. The V gene lost 2 bases and the J gene lost 6 bases, with 11 bases spanning the gap.